This entry lists 9 T cell receptor beta chains sequenced from one sample in a study of cytomegalovirus exposure and HLA in healthy donors. Vbeta (60) and Jbeta (13) primers were used in the PCR. Only in-frame clones appear in the TCRdb table, and some are missing; sequencing was by immunoSEQ multiplex PCR. This sample has some 200,000 clones; over 65% occur once, and the top ten carry 0.63%. Source material: PBMCs. All receptors come from a man aged 18 to 35 in good health and CMV-seronegative.

The gene calls are TRBV5-6 and TRBJ2-7, with 10 positions matching TRBD1. J gave up 5 bases and V 3 bases, and 5 bases lay outside the gene matches. The CDR3 consists of 14 residues. The germline V gene encodes CDR1 SGHDT and CDR2 YYEEEE. The CDR3 loop is CASSSGTGVDEQYF. In DNA form, the CDR3 reads TGTGCCAGCAGCTCCGGGACAGGGGTTGACGAGCAGTACTTC.

The V and J genes are TRBV9 and TRBJ1-1; TRBD1 might be the D (5 bases). The ends were cut back, 5 bases at V and 4 bases at J, with 18 bases in the middle. This CDR3 is built from 15 residues. CDR1 and CDR2 from the germline V gene are SGDLS and YYNGEE. The CDR3 bases are TGTGCCAGCAGTAGAAACAGGATTGGAGCCACTGAAGCTTTCTTT. Encoded protein: CASSRNRIGATEAFF.

J is TRBJ2-1 and V is TRBV29-1; 7 bases are a match to TRBD2. This CDR3 has 16 residues. Per the germline V gene, CDR1 is SQVTM and CDR2 is ANQGSEA. V was pared by 7 bases and J by 7 bases, with 19 bases of the junction left unmatched. Written as DNA, the CDR3 is TGCAGCGGGGCAGGGTTTACCGGGAGGACCACAAATGAGCAGTTCTTC. Translated, it gives CSGAGFTGRTTNEQFF.

V and J are TRBV6-5 and TRBJ1-1; 12 nucleotides match TRBD1. The germline CDR1 and CDR2 sequences are MNHEY and SVGAGI. The ends lost 6 bases at V and 4 bases at J; junction bases unmatched: 6. The CDR3 runs 15 residues. The CDR3 here is CASRGTGGASTEAFF. The CDR3 coding sequence is TGTGCCAGCAGGGGGACAGGGGGCGCGAGCACTGAAGCTTTCTTT.

The chain combines TRBV5-1 with TRBJ1-2; a possible D gene is TRBD1 (6 bases). The CDR3 runs to 19 residues. V lost 4 bases and J lost 2, with 27 bases in between. Germline V CDR1 and CDR2: SGHRS, YFSETQ. This CDR3 reads CASSLEPSGAPIGNYGYTF. Here the CDR3 DNA reads TGCGCCAGCAGCCTGGAACCTTCAGGGGCGCCTATTGGCAACTATGGCTACACCTTC.

The rearrangement links TRBV2 to TRBJ1-2; the match to TRBD1 covers 9 bases. The CDR3 runs 14 residues. Germline V gene sequence: CDR1 SNHLY, CDR2 FYNNEI. V lost 5 bases, J lost 1 base, and 2 bases stayed unmatched. CDR3 in DNA: TGTGCCAGCAGTAGGGACAGGGTTAACTATGGCTACACCTTC. The encoded protein is CASSRDRVNYGYTF.

The chain has TRBV5-8 and TRBJ1-5; D not certain. This CDR3 spans 17 amino acids. V was trimmed by 1 base and J by 0 bases, leaving 14 bases between them. The germline CDR1 and CDR2 sequences are SGHTS and YDEGEE. The CDR3 region is CASSLRRLSNSNQPQHF. The CDR3 nucleotides are TGTGCCAGCAGCTTGCGGCGGCTATCAAATAGCAATCAGCCCCAGCATTTT.

CDR3 in amino acids: CSATGVGANVLTF. The CDR3 DNA reads TGCAGCGCGACAGGGGTTGGGGCCAACGTCCTGACTTTC. V and J are TRBV29-1 and TRBJ2-6; TRBD1 matches at 8 bases. This CDR3 is built from 13 residues. The V gene's germline CDR1 is SQVTM and CDR2 ANQGSEA. J lost 3 bases, V lost 7 bases, and 2 bases had no gene match.

This clone showed up just a few times. The chain joins TRBV5-1 to TRBJ2-3; 11 bases fit TRBD1. This CDR3 spans 17 amino acids. Germline V gene data show CDR1 as SGHRS and CDR2 as YFSETQ. V trimming: 4 bases; J trimming: 3 bases; junction bases outside the gene matches: 10. The chain's CDR3 is CASSHSGQGAGTDTQYF. In DNA, the CDR3 is TGCGCCAGCAGCCACTCAGGACAGGGGGCCGGAACAGATACGCAGTATTTT. Full variable domain (rest looked up from reference TRBV5-1 and TRBJ2-3): KAGVTQTPRYLIKTRGQQVTLSCSPISGHRSVSWYQQTPGQGLQFLFEYFSETQRNKGNFPGRFSGRQFSNSRSEMNVSTLELGDSALYLCASSHSGQGAGTDTQYFGPGTRLTVL.